These T cell receptor beta chains were read from a single sample in a study of T cells in Graves' hyperthyroidism and ophthalmopathy. TCRdb used MiXCR to reprocess the multiplex PCR reads, holding one entry per CDR3 protein. The sample consists of hundreds of thousands of distinct CDR3 sequences, over 15% of them appearing once. The sequenced sample was blood. The receptors originated from a woman aged 45-65 years with Graves' hyperthyroidism that later progressed to Graves' ophthalmopathy. CDR3s include the opening cysteine and the closing phenylalanine or tryptophan. D genes are given only for firm matches. Expanded clones are given a class, and other clones once, few, many or no size at all.

j_call: TRBJ1-1
clone_size: NA
v_call: TRBV12-5
d_call: NA
cdr3_aa: CASGFDVSGRRDTEAFF
cdr3_nt: TGTGCTAGTGGATTCGACGTTTCTGGGAGGAGGGACACTGAAGCTTTCTTT

j_call: TRBJ1-6
clone_size: NA
v_call: TRBV6-6
d_call: NA
cdr3_aa: CASSYFPQGPRASYNSPLHF
cdr3_nt: TGTGCCAGCAGTTACTTCCCGCAGGGGCCTCGGGCTTCCTATAATTCACCCCTCCACTTT

j_call: TRBJ2-5
clone_size: many
v_call: TRBV5-5
d_call: NA
cdr3_aa: CASSSGTLTAETQYF
cdr3_nt: TGTGCCAGCAGTTCCGGGACTCTCACCGCAGAGACCCAGTACTTC

j_call: TRBJ2-2
clone_size: NA
v_call: TRBV4-1
d_call: NA
cdr3_aa: CASSQDVWGGGTTTRTGELFF
cdr3_nt: TGCGCCAGCAGCCAAGACGTATGGGGGGGGGGCACCACAACTCGGACCGGGGAGCTGTTTTTT

j_call: TRBJ1-6
clone_size: NA
v_call: TRBV5-1
d_call: TRBD1
cdr3_aa: CASSSTGLNSPLHF
cdr3_nt: TGCGCCAGCAGCTCGACAGGGTTGAATTCACCCCTCCACTTT

j_call: TRBJ1-5
clone_size: few
v_call: TRBV10-3
d_call: NA
cdr3_aa: CAISPGYSNQPQHF
cdr3_nt: TGTGCCATCAGTCCCGGTTATAGCAATCAGCCCCAGCATTTT

j_call: TRBJ1-2
clone_size: many
v_call: TRBV19
d_call: NA
cdr3_aa: CASSEQDYGYTF
cdr3_nt: TGTGCCAGTAGCGAACAGGACTATGGCTACACCTTC

j_call: TRBJ1-1
clone_size: many
v_call: TRBV7-2
d_call: NA
cdr3_aa: CASRLMRNTEAFF
cdr3_nt: TGTGCCAGCAGACTGATGAGGAACACTGAAGCTTTCTTT

j_call: TRBJ2-3
clone_size: many
v_call: TRBV30
d_call: NA
cdr3_aa: CARGKDSLTDTQYF
cdr3_nt: TGTGCCCGGGGCAAGGACAGCCTCACAGATACGCAGTATTTT

j_call: TRBJ2-5
clone_size: few
v_call: TRBV7-8
d_call: TRBD1
cdr3_aa: CASSFDRGLYF
cdr3_nt: TGTGCCAGCAGCTTCGACAGGGGCCTGTACTTC

j_call: TRBJ2-7
clone_size: many
v_call: TRBV6-1
d_call: NA
cdr3_aa: CASSVAGTRLTSEQYF
cdr3_nt: TGTGCCAGCAGTGTAGCCGGGACAAGGCTTACCTCCGAGCAGTACTTC

j_call: TRBJ2-7
clone_size: NA
v_call: TRBV7-9
d_call: NA
cdr3_aa: CASSLAGTASYEQYF
cdr3_nt: TGTGCCAGCAGTTTAGCGGGGACAGCTTCCTACGAGCAGTACTTC

j_call: TRBJ2-1
clone_size: few
v_call: TRBV9
d_call: TRBD2
cdr3_aa: CASSGVARTSGRDNEQFF
cdr3_nt: TGTGCCAGCAGCGGGGTAGCTAGGACTAGCGGGAGAGACAATGAGCAGTTCTTC

j_call: TRBJ2-3
clone_size: few
v_call: TRBV20-1
d_call: TRBD1
cdr3_aa: CSARTGGPDTQYF
cdr3_nt: TGCAGTGCTAGGACAGGGGGGCCAGATACGCAGTATTTT

j_call: TRBJ1-2
clone_size: once
v_call: TRBV5-1
d_call: NA
cdr3_aa: CASSLSPGYYGYTF
cdr3_nt: TGCGCCAGCAGCTTGTCACCGGGCTACTATGGCTACACCTTC

j_call: TRBJ1-1
clone_size: NA
v_call: TRBV30
d_call: NA
cdr3_aa: CAWSLPPAEAFF
cdr3_nt: TGTGCCTGGAGTCTCCCGCCAGCTGAAGCTTTCTTT

j_call: TRBJ2-6
clone_size: NA
v_call: TRBV19
d_call: NA
cdr3_aa: CASSMGLRSGANVLTF
cdr3_nt: TGTGCCAGTAGTATGGGACTCCGCTCTGGGGCCAACGTCCTGACTTTC

j_call: TRBJ2-1
clone_size: many
v_call: TRBV11-3
d_call: TRBD1
cdr3_aa: CASSFRDRDNEQFF
cdr3_nt: TGTGCCAGCAGCTTCCGAGACAGGGACAATGAGCAGTTCTTC

j_call: TRBJ1-2
clone_size: NA
v_call: TRBV15
d_call: NA
cdr3_aa: CATSRTGNYGYTF
cdr3_nt: TGTGCCACCAGCAGGACCGGTAACTATGGCTACACCTTC

j_call: TRBJ2-7
clone_size: few
v_call: TRBV19
d_call: NA
cdr3_aa: CASSTGTFTPYEQYF
cdr3_nt: TGTGCCAGTAGTACAGGGACCTTCACCCCCTACGAGCAGTACTTC

j_call: TRBJ2-7
clone_size: many
v_call: TRBV6-2/TRBV6-3
d_call: NA
cdr3_aa: CASRDSLTLYYEQYF
cdr3_nt: TGTGCCAGCCGGGATAGTCTTACCCTCTACTACGAGCAGTACTTC

j_call: TRBJ2-3
clone_size: many
v_call: TRBV6-1
d_call: TRBD2
cdr3_aa: CASRSQTSGDTQYF
cdr3_nt: TGTGCCAGCAGATCTCAGACTAGCGGAGATACGCAGTATTTT

j_call: TRBJ2-5
clone_size: many
v_call: TRBV11-2
d_call: NA
cdr3_aa: CASSLGRGREAQYF
cdr3_nt: TGTGCCAGCAGCTTAGGACGGGGGCGAGAGGCCCAGTACTTC

j_call: TRBJ1-6
clone_size: NA
v_call: TRBV6-1
d_call: NA
cdr3_aa: CASSEELTILHF
cdr3_nt: TGTGCCAGCAGTGAAGAGTTGACGATCCTCCACTTT

j_call: TRBJ1-4
clone_size: once
v_call: TRBV12-3/TRBV12-4
d_call: NA
cdr3_aa: CASSLGGPKLFF
cdr3_nt: TGTGCCAGCAGTTTAGGGGGGCCAAAACTGTTTTTT